The 3 T cell receptor beta chains reported below all come from one sample, sequenced in a study of blood T cell repertoires in COVID-19. TCRdb keeps only in-frame clones here, not all; method: immunoSEQ multiplex PCR. In the table there are a few hundred thousand clones, about 91% of which are singletons. Material: PBMCs or T cells enriched from blood (not recorded which). The receptor set was obtained from a human donor in a cohort exposed to, infected with or recovered from COVID-19 (not recorded which). The donor label of this sample is uncertain.

This CDR3 is CASSQDNGAGGFTSTDTQYF. The DNA of the CDR3 is TGCGCCAGCAGCCAAGATAACGGAGCGGGGGGTTTCACTAGCACAGATACGCAGTATTTT. V and J are TRBV4-3 and TRBJ2-3, with 9 bases matching TRBD2. CDR1 is LGHNA and CDR2 is YSLEER in the germline V gene. V trimming: 0 bases; J trimming: 0 bases; junction bases outside the gene matches: 13. The CDR3 is 20 residues long.

The CDR3 region has the DNA TGTGCCAGCAGGAGAGGGGGCGAAAAACTGTTTTTT. This sequence encodes CASRRGGEKLFF. V usage is TRBV2 and J usage is TRBJ1-4, with TRBD1 identical over 7 bases. The CDR3 totals 12 residues. Germline assignment: CDR1 SNHLY and CDR2 FYNNEI. Losses at the gene ends were 6 bases for V and 8 bases for J; bases not matched to a gene: 3.

This clone appeared once. V is TRBV28 and J is TRBJ2-5; TRBD1 matches at 11 bases. V dropped 7 bases and J dropped 4; count of bases not matched to a gene: 8. CDR3 length: 15 residues. Germline assignment: CDR1 MDHEN and CDR2 SYDVKM. Written as DNA, the CDR3 is TGTGCCAGCACCTTTAAGGGGACAGGGGGAGAGACCCAGTACTTC. Encoded protein: CASTFKGTGGETQYF.